This T cell receptor beta chain was sequenced in a study of CD8+ T cells in alopecia areata listed by TCRdb under 2018. About the full investigation: Treated patients were enrolled in an open-label pilot trial of oral tofacitinib, 5 to 10 mg twice daily, for moderate-to-severe alopecia areata. Tofacitinib was administered for 6 to 18 months, and 6 months of follow-up off drug were then conducted to assess delayed response and recurrence. Disease severity in treated patients was measured with the SALT score, which quantifies the percentage of affected scalp surface area. High-throughput TCRbeta sequencing was used to examine T cell clonal expansion in alopecia areata in both the C3H/HeJ mouse model and human patients. Human TCRbeta sequencing covered scalp tissue and sorted CD4+ and CD8+ peripheral blood T cells from patchy and totalis/universalis alopecia areata patients and healthy controls. Biopsies were taken from tofacitinib-treated patients at baseline and at 4 and 24 weeks of treatment, and a later scalp biopsy was taken in several of the tofacitinib-treated patients. Scalp clonality was compared among normal scalp (n=4), patchy alopecia areata scalp (n=8), and alopecia totalis/universalis scalp (n=8). RNA was obtained with the PAXgene miRNA kit for fixed scalp, the miRNeasy kit for PBMCs, and the RNeasy kit for mouse skin. TCRbeta CDR3 regions were amplified by immunoSEQ multiplex PCR using 35 Vbeta forward and 13 Jbeta reverse primers. Results and caveats for the whole study, not just this receptor: During tofacitinib treatment, many expanded lesional clones stuck around in both scalp and blood, and this persistence may partly explain why relapse happens after treatment is stopped. Because the treated cohort was small and had only one nonresponder, larger studies are needed to examine links between baseline CD8+ expansion and response. Tofacitinib significantly lowered scalp clonality and the number of expanded CD8+ clones among the top 100 scalp clones. Lesional scalp, especially in alopecia totalis/universalis, showed higher clonality and more expanded CD8+ clones than normal scalp, suggesting antigenic drive. Shared TCR sequences between patients were less evident than in mice, which may be partly attributable to HLA diversity in the patient population. Unlike mouse skin, which is dominated by gammadelta T cells, normal human skin has resident alphabeta T cells that are also sequenced, and this complicates analysis of the scalp TCR repertoire.

Library preparation used the immunoSEQ multiplex PCR assay. To provide template for TCR sequencing, every sample had RNA extracted and reverse transcribed into cDNA. SuperScript III was used for first-strand cDNA synthesis, primed with a 2:1 mix of oligo-dT and random hexamers. Amplification bias was assessed with a synthetic immune receptor repertoire, and residual bias was removed computationally. In the source study's methods: After raw reads were preprocessed to remove errors, the CDR3 was defined following IMGT conventions as running from the conserved cysteine to phenylalanine. Clonality was computed as 1 minus the Shannon entropy, with the entropy normalized by log2 of the number of productive unique TCRs. CD4 or CD8 identity of scalp clones was inferred by cross-referencing scalp TCRbeta sequences with sorted blood CD4 and CD8 repertoires. This is the immuneACCESS table as TCRdb keeps it, with only in-frame sequences that have V and J called. A part of the clones is gone; compared with another copy, unresolved V genes explain less than half, and the rest is unexplained. V and J calls and clone size are those listed in that table; D and trimming were worked out from the DNA. Counted in this sample were 95,000 to 120,000 clones; 56% of them appeared once. The ten largest clones capture 3% to 4% of the sample.

As for this clone: The antigen it recognizes is unknown. Nothing much larger sits one base from this clone, and base qualities are not available.

This specimen's time point label, interpreted: around 22 weeks on oral tofacitinib. The treatment or condition label here, explained by the study, means: oral pan-JAK inhibitor, 5-10 mg twice daily. From alopecia areata patients, peripheral blood was collected along with lesional scalp punch biopsies. After PBMCs were isolated by density centrifugation and stained for CD3, CD4 and CD8, a FACSAria was used to sort CD4+ and CD8+ T cells. V is shortened by 7 bases, J by 0 bases, and the region joining them spans 6 bases. The germline V gene gives CDR1 as SNHLY and CDR2 as FYNNEI. The CDR3 measures 13 amino acids from cysteine to phenylalanine. The kept DNA is CDR3 alone, 39 bases in frame from the first base.

The starting material was CD4+ T cells sorted from blood, obtained at week 24, from a patient treated with tofacitinib. In this chain, TRBV2 is recombined with TRBJ2-2; the D gene lacks a confident call. The receptor was derived from a human donor with alopecia areata. The CDR3 region: CASTLSNTGELFF. The bases are TGTGCCAGCACCCTTTCGAACACCGGGGAGCTGTTTTTT.